The entry below describes one T cell receptor (beta chain). What it binds is unknown. MiXCR was run by TCRdb on the reads, yielding one entry per CDR3 protein. The data contain about 920,000 distinct CDR3 sequences, roughly 30% of them seen just once; the ten biggest clones take up 13%. This entry belongs to a study of T cell repertoires in cytomegalovirus infection. Study-wide background: Peptides in the study included HLA-C-restricted and HLA-B-restricted CMV epitopes. Findings of the study overall: Within the response measured ex vivo, HLA-C-restricted CMV-specific TCR beta clonotypes were dominant.

The junction had 3 bases not matched to a gene; V was cut back by 4 bases and J by 4 bases. CDR1 and CDR2 from the germline V gene are SGHVS and FNYEAQ. This CDR3 is 16 amino acids long. The source of this sequence is a human donor in good health (CMV status not recorded). Some clones in this sample may be carry-over from other donors' samples. J is TRBJ2-3 and V is TRBV7-6; 15 positions agree with TRBD2. The sample was cultured CD8+ T cells from PBMCs, taken from culture after CMV antigen stimulation. The CDR3 DNA reads as TGTGCCAGCAGCTGGGGACTAGCGGGGGGCCCAGATACGCAGTATTTT. Translating gives CASSWGLAGGPDTQYF.